The 15 T cell receptor beta chains listed next were all sequenced from one sample in a study of Graves' ophthalmopathy and Graves' hyperthyroidism. RNA transcripts were the template, and TCR beta CDR3 regions were amplified from them. RT-PCR was first run with HTBI primers, then multiplex PCR in a second round. Via MiXCR, TCRdb re-called the multiplex PCR reads, giving one row per CDR3 protein. The repertoire holds roughly 160,000 distinct CDR3 sequences, with under 45% as singletons. Sequences were obtained from peripheral blood. The receptors stem from a man aged 25 to 40 with Graves' ophthalmopathy.

CDR3 coding DNA: TGTGCCACCTCCGGAGGGGCGGGACGGATCGGGGAGCTGTTTTTT. Translated: CATSGGAGRIGELFF. V gene TRBV28 combines with J gene TRBJ2-2, with D perhaps matching TRBD2 (6 bases). Germline values: CDR1 MDHEN, CDR2 SYDVKM. This CDR3 contains 15 residues. V lost 10 bases, J lost 7 bases, and 22 bases lay in between.

The J gene is TRBJ1-1, the V gene TRBV4-1, with D hard to call. The germline V and J ends were trimmed by 1 base and 0 bases, with 6 bases remaining between them. From germline, CDR1 is MGHRA and CDR2 YSYEKL. The CDR3 sequence is 14 residues long. DNA for the CDR3: TGCGCCAGCAGCCAAGCGGCCCTGAACACTGAAGCTTTCTTT. It codes for CASSQAALNTEAFF.

This clonotype was counted at least ten times. The chain carries TRBV7-2 and TRBJ2-7, with D possibly being TRBD2 (6 bases). Germline CDR1 is SGHTA and CDR2 is FQGNSA. The CDR3 consists of 16 residues. Trimming stripped 5 bases from V and 4 bases from J, with 21 bases between. The chain's CDR3 is CASSPPAGGGLYEQYF. CDR3 in DNA: TGTGCCAGCAGCCCCCCCGCGGGTGGTGGACTATACGAGCAGTACTTC.

This clonotype ranks as medium-sized (0.01 to 0.1%). The chain couples TRBV6-5 to TRBJ1-2; TRBD1 aligns across 7 bases. Trimming at V came to 4 bases and at J to 2 bases, leaving 7 bases not matched to a gene. There are 15 residues in the CDR3. The germline CDR1 and CDR2 sequences are MNHEY and SVGAGI. Here the CDR3 DNA reads TGTGCCAGCAGTTCTACAGGGGAATGGAACTATGGCTACACCTTC. Residues: CASSSTGEWNYGYTF.

Comment on this clonotype: Germline and junction disagree at one end, which may indicate a read error. As DNA, the CDR3 is TGTGCCAGCGGTTTGGGAAGAGGAAGGGGCGACTATGGCTACACCTTC. This codes for CASGLGRGRGDYGYTF. The chain has TRBV12-3 or TRBV12-4 and TRBJ1-2; perhaps TRBD1 as D (5 bases). The CDR3 consists of 16 residues.

The chain combines TRBV6-1 with TRBJ2-5; 7 bases map to TRBD2. The trim removed 7 bases at V and 5 bases at J, leaving 7 bases unmatched. Germline V lookup: CDR1 MNHNS, CDR2 SASEGT. This CDR3 comprises 13 residues. CDR3 DNA: TGTGCCAGCACCCTTTTGGGGGGGGAGACCCAGTACTTC. It codes for CASTLLGGETQYF.

This clonotype was seen ten or more times. The chain employs TRBV20-1 and TRBJ1-1; D is possibly TRBD1 (6 bases). CDR3 length equals 15 residues. The germline V gene has CDR1 DFQATT and CDR2 SNEGSKA (reference sequence). Trimming left V 5 bases short and J 0 bases short, with 16 bases between. The chain's CDR3 is CSAREGGRVNTEAFF. The CDR3 DNA reads TGCAGTGCTCGGGAGGGGGGCAGGGTGAACACTGAAGCTTTCTTT.

This clonotype was observed many times. The V call is TRBV6-4, the J call TRBJ1-5; D unresolved. CDR3 size: 17 residues. From germline, CDR1 is MRHNA and CDR2 SNTAGT. V lost 5 bases, J lost 3 bases, and 20 bases lay in between. As DNA, the CDR3 is TGTGCCAGCAGTCACATTGGACGGATCACCGTCAATCAGCCCCAGCATTTT. Protein: CASSHIGRITVNQPQHF.

This chain joins TRBV12-3 or TRBV12-4 and TRBJ1-6; a possible D gene is TRBD1 (6 bases). This CDR3 has 14 residues. Trimming pared 7 bases from V and 7 bases from J, leaving 14 bases between. In DNA, the CDR3 is TGTGCCAGCACGCGTAATCAGGGGAATTCACCCCTCCACTTT. Protein: CASTRNQGNSPLHF.

CDR3 residues: CASPHKGWVTEAFF. Written as DNA, the CDR3 is TGTGCCAGCCCCCACAAGGGGTGGGTCACTGAAGCTTTCTTT. The chain joins TRBV19 to TRBJ1-1; D is perhaps TRBD1 (5 bases). Germline CDR1 LNHDA, CDR2 SQIVND (reference sequence). CDR3 length equals 14 residues. The germline V and J ends were trimmed by 9 bases and 4 bases, with 18 bases remaining between them.

This clonotype was picked up many times. This chain joins TRBV18 and TRBJ2-7; TRBD1 aligns across 7 bases. The J segment lost 2 bases and the V segment lost 4 bases, leaving 5 bases of the junction unmatched. From germline, CDR1 is KGHSH and CDR2 LQKENI. This CDR3 has 14 residues. CDR3 DNA: TGTGCCAGCTCACTGGACAGGCCCCCCTACGAGCAGTACTTC. Amino acid sequence: CASSLDRPPYEQYF.

This clonotype appeared many times. The rearrangement uses TRBV12-3 or TRBV12-4 and TRBJ1-1; D is unresolved. Trimming shortened V by 3 bases and J by 0 bases, and 11 bases separated the two germline ends. This CDR3 contains 15 residues. CDR3 amino acids: CASSLQVTMNTEAFF. Written as DNA, the CDR3 is TGTGCCAGCAGTTTGCAGGTAACCATGAACACTGAAGCTTTCTTT.

The chain combines TRBV28 with TRBJ2-7, with 12 bases aligning to TRBD2. The length of the CDR3 is 19 residues. J gave up 5 bases and V 3 bases, and 17 bases lay outside the gene matches. Germline V gene data show CDR1 as MDHEN and CDR2 as SYDVKM. The CDR3 spells CASSFPGRGGLAGGHEQYF. The CDR3 nucleotides read TGTGCCAGCAGTTTTCCTGGCAGGGGAGGCCTAGCGGGAGGGCACGAGCAGTACTTC.

This clonotype was detected many times. J is TRBJ1-3 and V is TRBV6-5; TRBD1 matches at 8 bases. The CDR3 is 15 residues long. Germline lookup yields CDR1 MNHEY and CDR2 SVGAGI. Trimming cost V 6 bases and J 0 bases; bases outside gene matches: 4. The DNA of the CDR3 is TGTGCCAGCAGCTCCACAGGGGGCTCTGGAAACACCATATATTTT. Protein sequence: CASSSTGGSGNTIYF.

This clonotype was detected many times. This rearrangement joins TRBV7-4 to TRBJ2-7, with D perhaps matching TRBD2 (5 bases). This CDR3 is 16 amino acids long. CDR1 SGHVT and CDR2 SQSDAQ come from the germline V gene. V lost 5 bases to trimming and J lost 2 bases, with 19 bases between them. CDR3 nucleotides: TGTGCCAGCAGCCCTCCTTATTGGGAGACAACCTACGAGCAGTACTTC. It encodes CASSPPYWETTYEQYF. The full variable domain, with the rest looked up from reference TRBV7-4 and TRBJ2-7, is GAGVSQSPRYKVAKRGRDVALRCDSISGHVTLYWYRQTLGQGSEVLTYSQSDAQRDKSGRPSGRFSAERPERSVSTLKIQRTEQGDSAVYLCASSPPYWETTYEQYFGPGTRLTVT.